Sequencing of this TCR beta chain was carried out in a study of CD8+CD57+ T cells in acquired aplastic anemia. The sample holds many counts of this clonotype. The CDR3 covers 14 residues. V lost 3 bases and J lost 6; bases outside the gene matches: 3. Germline loops: CDR1 SEHNR, CDR2 FQNEAQ (reference sequence). Genomic DNA templated the TCR beta VDJ and CDR3 profiling. A single record per CDR3 protein comes from TCRdb applying MiXCR to the reads. The sample lists under 500,000 distinct CDR3 sequences, around 32% occurring once. Sequencing was done on patients that had shown CD8+CD57+ cell expansion by flow cytometry.

V gene TRBV7-9 combines with J gene TRBJ1-2, with 11 bases fitting TRBD1. The sequencing input was sorted CD4+, CD8+, or CD8+CD57+ T cells (not recorded which) from PBMCs. The TCR comes from a human donor with aplastic anemia. The CDR3 sequence is CASSLGQGEDGYTF. CDR3 in DNA: TGTGCCAGCAGCTTGGGACAGGGGGAGGATGGCTACACCTTC.